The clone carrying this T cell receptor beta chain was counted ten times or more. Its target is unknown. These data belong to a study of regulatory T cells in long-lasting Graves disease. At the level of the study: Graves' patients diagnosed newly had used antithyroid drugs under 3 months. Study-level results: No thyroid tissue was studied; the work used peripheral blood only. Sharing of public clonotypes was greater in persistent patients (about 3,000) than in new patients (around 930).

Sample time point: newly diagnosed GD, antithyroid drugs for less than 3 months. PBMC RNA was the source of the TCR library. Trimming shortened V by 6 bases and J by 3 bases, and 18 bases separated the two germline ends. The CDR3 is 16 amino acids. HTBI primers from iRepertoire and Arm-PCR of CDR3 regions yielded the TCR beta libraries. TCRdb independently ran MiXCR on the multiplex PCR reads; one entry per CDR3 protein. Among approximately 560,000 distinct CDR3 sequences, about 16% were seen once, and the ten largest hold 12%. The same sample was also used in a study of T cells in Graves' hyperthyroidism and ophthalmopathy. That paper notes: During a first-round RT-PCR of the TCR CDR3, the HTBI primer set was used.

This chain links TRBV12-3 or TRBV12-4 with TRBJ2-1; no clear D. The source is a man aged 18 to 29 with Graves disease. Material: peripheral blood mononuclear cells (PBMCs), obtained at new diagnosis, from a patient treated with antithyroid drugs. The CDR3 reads CASRQLLVGFYNEQFF. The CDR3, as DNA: TGTGCCAGCAGACAATTGCTAGTTGGATTCTACAATGAGCAGTTCTTC.